This passage covers 23 T cell receptor beta chains from one sample sequenced in a study of blood T cell repertoires in COVID-19. Generated by immunoSEQ multiplex PCR, the TCRdb table keeps only in-frame clones and is missing some. The table has 85,000 to 120,000 clones, about four fifths seen once. Sample: peripheral blood. Every receptor here comes from a woman aged 55-70 years with acute or convalescent COVID-19.

The chain couples TRBV3-1 (or the pseudogene TRBV3-2) to TRBJ2-7; D ambiguous. The CDR3 length is 11 residues. Looked up from germline, CDR1 is LGHDT and CDR2 is YNNKEL (reference sequence). V gave up 5 bases and J gave up 7 bases, with 9 bases separating them. The CDR3 DNA reads as TGTGCCAGCAGCTCGGTGAGGGAGCAGTACTTC. Amino acids: CASSSVREQYF.

The rearrangement links TRBV10-1 to TRBJ2-7; 7 bases align to TRBD2. Germline V CDR1 and CDR2: WNHNN, SYGVQD (reference sequence). V shed 7 bases and J 0 bases; nucleotides not matched to a gene: 3. The CDR3 is 13 amino acids. CDR3 in DNA: TGCGCCAGCACGGCTAGCGGCTCCTACGAGCAGTACTTC. It yields the protein CASTASGSYEQYF.

V gene TRBV10-1 combines with J gene TRBJ1-3, with no clear D. This CDR3 is 13 amino acids long. Germline V gene sequence: CDR1 WNHNN, CDR2 SYGVQD (reference sequence). Trimming removed 4 bases from V and 3 bases from J, with 7 bases in between. DNA for the CDR3: TGCGCCAGCAGTGTTGGCTTTGGAAACACCATATATTTT. It yields the protein CASSVGFGNTIYF.

V usage is TRBV5-8 and J usage is TRBJ2-3; 7 bases match TRBD1. The CDR3 runs 15 residues. Germline assignment: CDR1 SGHTS and CDR2 YDEGEE. V trimming: 4 bases; J trimming: 0 bases; junction bases outside the gene matches: 5. This CDR3 reads CASSALGQSTDTQYF. The CDR3 bases are TGTGCCAGCAGCGCCCTGGGACAGAGCACAGATACGCAGTATTTT. Using reference TRBV5-8 and TRBJ2-3 for the parts outside the CDR3, the full variable domain is EAGVTQSPTHLIKTRGQQATLRCSPISGHTSVYWYQQALGLGLQFLLWYDEGEERNRGNFPPRFSGRQFPNYSSELNVNALELEDSALYLCASSALGQSTDTQYFGPGTRLTVL.

The chain combines TRBV29-1 with TRBJ2-7, with a weak D call TRBD2 (6 bases). V was clipped by 0 bases and J by 3 bases, with 9 bases between them. Germline V CDR1 and CDR2: SQVTM, ANQGSEA. The CDR3 has 13 amino acids. For the CDR3, the DNA is TGCAGCGTTGAAGATCCCGGGGGCTACGAGCAGTACTTC. Translating it yields CSVEDPGGYEQYF.

V gene TRBV19 combines with J gene TRBJ1-1, with D unresolved. This CDR3 contains 14 residues. V was pared by 6 bases and J by 10 bases, with 21 bases between. The germline V gene encodes CDR1 LNHDA and CDR2 SQIVND (reference sequence). The CDR3 DNA is TGTGCCAGTAGCCTAGACGTCTCTCCAAGGAGAGCTTTCTTT. The encoded protein is CASSLDVSPRRAFF.

This sequence joins TRBV2 and TRBJ1-4; D is unresolved. The CDR3 has 16 amino acids. Germline CDR1 and CDR2: SNHLY and FYNNEI. The V end was cut by 1 base, the J end by 8 bases, with 17 bases between. CDR3 residues: CASSEERPFGSEKLFF. The CDR3 DNA follows: TGTGCCAGCAGTGAAGAGAGGCCTTTTGGGAGCGAAAAACTGTTTTTT.

The chain is built from TRBV28 and TRBJ2-1, with 10 bases identical to TRBD2. The CDR3 is 15 amino acids. The V segment lost 4 bases and the J segment 5 bases; nucleotides outside the gene matches: 5. Germline V CDR1 and CDR2: MDHEN, SYDVKM. Written as DNA, the CDR3 is TGTGCCAGCAGTTCCAGCGGGAGGGGCAACAATGAGCAGTTCTTC. It codes for CASSSSGRGNNEQFF.

The chain combines TRBV6-4 with TRBJ2-7; 10 bases are a match to TRBD2. The CDR3 covers 15 residues. The germline CDR1 and CDR2 sequences are MRHNA and SNTAGT. V shed 2 bases and J 6 bases; nucleotides not matched to a gene: 7. This chain's CDR3 is CASSDPAGGPCEQYF. For the CDR3, the DNA is TGTGCCAGCAGTGACCCAGCGGGGGGGCCTTGCGAGCAGTACTTC.

This rearrangement joins TRBV10-3 to TRBJ2-2; 9 nucleotides match TRBD1. Trimming removed 6 bases from V and 6 bases from J; junction bases left unmatched: 8. This CDR3 has 15 amino acids. Germline V gene lookup returns CDR1 ENHRY and CDR2 SYGVKD. The CDR3 is CAIRGDREEAGELFF. The CDR3 DNA sequence: TGTGCCATCAGGGGGGACAGGGAAGAGGCCGGGGAGCTGTTTTTT.

V usage is TRBV7-2 and J usage is TRBJ1-2, with D maybe TRBD1 (5 bases). Germline CDR1 SGHTA, CDR2 FQGNSA. CDR3 length equals 15 residues. V shed 2 bases and J shed 1 base, with 11 bases lying between them. The CDR3 here is CASSLRGTINYGYTF. In DNA, the CDR3 is TGTGCCAGCAGCTTACGGGGGACCATTAACTATGGCTACACCTTC. The complete variable domain, with remaining parts taken from reference TRBV7-2 and TRBJ1-2, reads GAGVSQSPSNKVTEKGKDVELRCDPISGHTALYWYRQSLGQGLEFLIYFQGNSAPDKSGLPSDRFSAERTGGSVSTLTIQRTQQEDSAVYLCASSLRGTINYGYTFGSGTRLTVV.

The chain couples TRBV28 to TRBJ1-4, with 8 bases aligning to TRBD1. The V and J ends lost 5 bases and 10 bases, in that order; junction bases with no gene match: 15. This CDR3 is built from 16 residues. The germline CDR1 and CDR2 sequences are MDHEN and SYDVKM. CDR3 nucleotide sequence: TGTGCCAGCAGTAGAGGCCCGACAGGGGATTTAGGAAAACTGTTTTTT. It codes for CASSRGPTGDLGKLFF.

This clone has just a few counts. The V gene is TRBV7-9, the J gene TRBJ1-2; 7 bases are shared with TRBD1. CDR1 and CDR2 (germline): SEHNR, FQNEAQ (reference sequence). Trimming removed 1 base from V and 8 bases from J; junction bases left unmatched: 4. The CDR3 has 13 residues. The chain's CDR3 is CASSLEGARGYTF. The CDR3 coding sequence is TGTGCCAGCAGCTTAGAGGGGGCGCGCGGCTACACCTTC.

This sequence joins TRBV28 and TRBJ1-5; 9 positions agree with TRBD1. The V gene end was trimmed by 5 bases and the J gene end by 7 bases; junction bases not matched to a gene: 6. Germline V gives CDR1 MDHEN, CDR2 SYDVKM. This CDR3 has 14 amino acids. CDR3 in DNA: TGTGCCAGCAGTACAGGGGGCTTCGGGCAGCCCCAGCATTTT. The encoded protein is CASSTGGFGQPQHF.

This chain joins TRBV6-5 and TRBJ2-7; a possible D gene is TRBD2 (6 bases). Trimming stripped 6 bases from V and 3 bases from J, with 15 bases between. There are 14 residues in the CDR3. CDR1 is MNHEY, CDR2 SVGAGI, per germline. The CDR3 loop is CASSRDFASYEQYF. Written as DNA, the CDR3 is TGTGCCAGCAGCCGGGACTTCGCAAGCTACGAGCAGTACTTC.

This chain joins TRBV14 and TRBJ2-2; 7 bases are a match to TRBD1. There are 16 residues in the CDR3. V lost 5 bases and J lost 3; bases outside the gene matches: 9. Germline assignment: CDR1 SGHDN and CDR2 FVKESK. In DNA, the CDR3 is TGTGCCAGCAGCTCGCGACAGGGAGTTGACACCGGGGAGCTGTTTTTT. Translation: CASSSRQGVDTGELFF.

The chain couples TRBV19 to TRBJ2-5, with no clear D. Germline values: CDR1 LNHDA, CDR2 SQIVND (reference sequence). The CDR3 runs 15 residues. The ends were cut back, 1 base at V and 2 bases at J, with 11 bases in the middle. DNA of the CDR3: TGTGCCAGTAGTATAGGGGCGCAGCCTCAAGAGACCCAGTACTTC. This encodes CASSIGAQPQETQYF.

This clone was seen a single time. The chain joins TRBV7-9 to TRBJ1-1, with TRBD1 as a possible D gene (6 bases). Germline V gene data show CDR1 as SEHNR and CDR2 as FQNEAQ (reference sequence). V was pared by 2 bases and J by 5 bases, with 12 bases between. This CDR3 comprises 14 residues. CDR3 protein: CASSLRHRATEAFF. The CDR3 region has the DNA TGTGCCAGCAGCTTAAGGCACAGGGCGACTGAAGCTTTCTTT.

This clone was seen a few times. The chain carries TRBV5-4 and TRBJ1-2; tentatively, D is TRBD1 (6 bases). The V end was cut by 4 bases, the J end by 1 base, with 14 bases between. CDR3 length: 15 residues. Germline V gives CDR1 SGHNT, CDR2 YYREEE (reference sequence). CDR3 loop: CASSPMTGDNYGYTF. CDR3 DNA sequence: TGTGCCAGCAGCCCGATGACAGGAGATAACTATGGCTACACCTTC.

The chain recombines TRBV6-6 with TRBJ1-2; the match to TRBD1 covers 9 bases. The J segment lost 4 bases and the V segment lost 5 bases, leaving 5 bases of the junction unmatched. CDR1 and CDR2 from the germline V gene are MNHNY and SVGAGI (reference sequence). The CDR3 is 14 amino acids. DNA for the CDR3: TGTGCCAGCAGTAGACAGGGGGTTCCCTATGGCTACACCTTC. Protein product: CASSRQGVPYGYTF.

In its sample, this clone was seen once. The rearrangement links TRBV28 to TRBJ2-3; D gene ambiguous. This CDR3 has 14 residues. V was cut by 5 bases and J by 6 bases, with 15 bases left in between. Germline-derived CDR1 and CDR2 are MDHEN and SYDVKM. For the CDR3, the DNA is TGTGCCAGCAGTCCCGGGTCGAGTAGGGATACGCAGTATTTT. It codes for CASSPGSSRDTQYF.

The chain combines TRBV30 with TRBJ1-6, with 7 positions matching TRBD1. The CDR3 length is 14 residues. Germline V gene data show CDR1 as GTSNPN and CDR2 as SVGIG (reference sequence). V lost 5 bases to trimming and J lost 4 bases; unmatched junction nucleotides: 5. CDR3 in DNA: TGTGCCTGGGTGGACAGGAGTTATAATTCACCCCTCCACTTT. Translation: CAWVDRSYNSPLHF.

The chain uses TRBV5-1 and TRBJ2-3; D is undetermined. Trimming pared 4 bases from V and 0 bases from J, leaving 12 bases between. This CDR3 is 15 amino acids long. Germline V gene data show CDR1 as SGHRS and CDR2 as YFSETQ. The DNA of the CDR3 is TGCGCCAGCAGCCTCGATCGAACTAGCACAGATACGCAGTATTTT. Its translation: CASSLDRTSTDTQYF.